The rows below give T cell receptor beta chains drawn from one sample of a study of neoadjuvant nivolumab and ipilimumab in lung cancer. Produced via immunoSEQ multiplex PCR; TCRdb's table is partial and in-frame only. This table has about 23,000 clones, approximately 86% appearing once. The sequences come from peripheral blood, collected before neoadjuvant nivolumab, alone or with ipilimumab. Every receptor here comes from an adult with non-small cell lung cancer. The conserved cysteine and the conserved F or W are not part of the CDR3 here.

v_call	j_call	cdr3_aa
TRBV2	TRBJ2-5	ASLPQGNQETQY
TRBV29-1	TRBJ1-2	SVGAGTGGYT
TRBV30	TRBJ2-7	AWSVDISYEQY
TRBV7-2	TRBJ2-2	ASSSPRAVTGELF
TRBV11-2	TRBJ2-7	ASSLASSEQY
TRBV28	TRBJ1-2	ASSRQGYYGYT
TRBV14	TRBJ2-7	ASGLGYEQY
TRBV11-2	TRBJ1-1	ASSPGLMNTEAF
TRBV5-4	TRBJ2-7	ASSLLRTGENEQY
TRBV15	TRBJ1-4	ATSRGSGEKLF
TRBV29-1	TRBJ2-5	SVGGGVGTRETQY
TRBV5-1	TRBJ2-7	ASSWTGGLSSYEQY
TRBV7-6	TRBJ1-2	ASSSQQGTGYT
TRBV6-6	TRBJ2-7	ASSWDVNYEQY
TRBV4-1	TRBJ1-4	ASSQDGREGEKLF
TRBV28	TRBJ2-5	ASSSPRDRGLETQY
TRBV10-3	TRBJ1-1	AISDLEMNTEAF
TRBV4-2	TRBJ1-2	ASSQDNWANYGYT
TRBV11-3	TRBJ1-4	ASSRGTGNEKLF
TRBV7-2	TRBJ1-1	ASSFYRGRPAF
TRBV5-6	TRBJ1-2	ASSLEDVGRGGYT
TRBV19	TRBJ1-1	ASSMGLAGATEAF
TRBV7-9	TRBJ1-1	ATFDRGPTEAF
TRBV7-2	TRBJ2-3	ASKGSGDTQY
TRBV11-1	TRBJ2-5	ASSLSRGQETQY
TRBV6-6	TRBJ2-1	ASSSQGDYNEQF
TRBV19	TRBJ1-1	ASSPLGLKVTEAF
TRBV4-3	TRBJ2-1	ASSQDRNEQF
TRBV5-1	TRBJ2-1	ASSLGGTASYNEQF
TRBV2	TRBJ2-7	ASSGLERVYEQY
TRBV30	TRBJ1-2	AWSSGLITRYT
TRBV30	TRBJ2-7	AWSKGSRQY